The 24 T cell receptor beta chains below all came from one sample that was sequenced in a study of CXCR3-negative and CXCR3-positive naive CD8 T cells (dated by TCRdb to 2018 to 2020). Findings and caveats that apply to the study as a whole: Compared with CXCR3-negative naive cells, CXCR3-positive naive cells had TRB CDR3s with higher hydrophobicity (lower Kidera factor 4), lower energy, and higher strength and volume indices.

Their specific antigens are unknown. Sequencing relied on a NextSeq 550. The Human TCR Profiling Kit (MiLaboratory) was used to make UMI-labeled 5' RACE TRB cDNA libraries. TCRdb reprocessed the reads; each CDR3 protein sequence makes one entry, and DNA is unavailable. This sample's table carries roughly 63,000 distinct CDR3 sequences. The ten largest account for over 4% of the sample. The sample was naive CXCR3+ CD8+ T cells from blood. Sample cell subset or site, as interpreted from the label and publication: CD45RO-CCR7+CD27+CD95- naive CD8+ T cells expressing CXCR3 (TNR3+). Receptors were obtained from a human donor in good health. Some clones in this sample may be carry-over from other donors' samples.

V is TRBV14 and J is TRBJ1-1. The CDR3 has 14 amino acids. Germline assignment: CDR1 SGHDN and CDR2 FVKESK. The CDR3: CASSQVWQGTEAFF.

The chain has TRBV12-3 or TRBV12-4 and TRBJ2-2; there is no DNA to check the TCRdb D call of TRBD1. This CDR3 comprises 13 residues. The CDR3: CASMDRESGELFF.

The chain has TRBV4-3 and TRBJ1-1. CDR1 is LGHNA and CDR2 is YSLEER in the germline V gene. This CDR3 is built from 16 residues. This CDR3 reads CASSQGVGRGNTEAFF.

V is TRBV7-2 and J is TRBJ2-1. This CDR3 has 13 residues. Germline V gene sequence: CDR1 SGHTA, CDR2 FQGNSA. CDR3 in amino acids: CASSPPAYNEQFF. The full variable domain, completed using reference TRBV7-2 and TRBJ2-1, is GAGVSQSPSNKVTEKGKDVELRCDPISGHTALYWYRQSLGQGLEFLIYFQGNSAPDKSGLPSDRFSAERTGGSVSTLTIQRTQQEDSAVYLCASSPPAYNEQFFGPGTRLTVL.

J is TRBJ2-3 and V is TRBV3-1; the D call of TRBD1 rests on TCRdb alone, since no DNA is present to check it. The germline V gene encodes CDR1 LGHDT and CDR2 YNNKEL (reference sequence). The CDR3 has 15 residues. CDR3 protein: CASSHLGGRGDTQYF.

The chain links TRBV6-6 to TRBJ2-3; TCRdb proposes TRBD1, but this gene call is untestable without DNA. The CDR3 is 18 residues long. CDR1 and CDR2 (germline): MNHNY, SVGAGI (reference sequence). The chain's CDR3 is CASSYVPPGFNLTDTQYF.

The rearrangement joins TRBV12-3 or TRBV12-4 to TRBJ1-1; without DNA, the TCRdb call of TRBD1 cannot be checked. This CDR3 is 13 amino acids long. CDR3 sequence: CASSFEGGTEAFF.

The V call is TRBV7-3, the J call TRBJ1-1. This CDR3 contains 13 residues. Per the germline V gene, CDR1 is SGHTA and CDR2 is FQGTGA. CDR3 sequence: CASSLMRVAEAFF.

The chain links TRBV29-1 to TRBJ2-7; TCRdb gives TRBD1 as the D gene, but with no DNA this cannot be confirmed. The CDR3 consists of 14 residues. CDR1 and CDR2 (germline): SQVTM, ANQGSEA. CDR3 region: CSVDGTGEGYEQYF.

The chain links TRBV3-1 to TRBJ1-1; there is no DNA to check the TCRdb D call of TRBD1. This CDR3 contains 17 residues. Per germline, CDR1 LGHDT and CDR2 YNNKEL (reference sequence). The CDR3 is CASSPKRTGPMNTEAFF.

V and J are TRBV7-6 and TRBJ1-1. CDR3 length: 14 residues. Germline values: CDR1 SGHVS, CDR2 FNYEAQ. The CDR3 spells CASSLGGRNTEAFF.

This chain joins TRBV19 and TRBJ1-1. The CDR3 totals 11 residues. Germline values: CDR1 LNHDA, CDR2 SQIVND (reference sequence). This CDR3 is CASRVGTEAFF.

This rearrangement joins TRBV12-3 or TRBV12-4 to TRBJ2-3. This CDR3 contains 12 residues. CDR3 sequence: CASSFLEDTQYF.

This chain connects TRBV29-1 to TRBJ2-5; the TRBD2 assignment by TCRdb is unverifiable without DNA. The germline gives CDR1 SQVTM, CDR2 ANQGSEA. This CDR3 region has 11 residues. CDR3 amino acids: CSAEEGETQYF.

The genes are TRBV12-3 or TRBV12-4 and TRBJ2-4. The length of the CDR3 is 12 residues. CDR3 residues: CASSGALNIQYF.

V and J are TRBV13 and TRBJ1-1. This CDR3 region has 13 residues. Germline CDR1 is PRHDT and CDR2 is FYEKMQ (reference sequence). CDR3 sequence reads: CASSLRANTEAFF.

The rearrangement joins TRBV28 to TRBJ2-1. This CDR3 region has 15 residues. The germline gives CDR1 MDHEN, CDR2 SYDVKM. The CDR3 is CASSYGTSSYNEQFF.

The rearrangement joins TRBV11-2 to TRBJ2-5; TCRdb selects TRBD2, and the lack of DNA leaves this call unchecked. CDR3 length: 14 residues. CDR1 SGHAT and CDR2 FQNNGV come from the germline V gene. CDR3 region: CASSGQRESETQYF.

The J gene is TRBJ2-1, the V gene TRBV20-1; the D gene TCRdb calls, TRBD2, cannot be checked with no DNA. Germline-derived CDR1 and CDR2 are DFQATT and SNEGSKA (reference sequence). This CDR3 has 16 amino acids. CDR3 sequence reads: CSARALGLANYNEQFF.

The chain has TRBV19 and TRBJ1-1. The CDR3 covers 13 residues. Germline V gene sequence: CDR1 LNHDA, CDR2 SQIVND (reference sequence). CDR3 region: CASKNPGPTEAFF.

The chain employs TRBV6-5 and TRBJ1-2; with no DNA, the TCRdb D assignment of TRBD1 cannot be verified. Germline V CDR1 and CDR2: MNHEY, SVGAGI. CDR3 size: 16 residues. CDR3: CASSYEQGTLGYGYTF.

The chain is built from TRBV20-1 and TRBJ2-3; TCRdb proposes TRBD1, but this gene call is untestable without DNA. CDR1 and CDR2 from the germline V gene are DFQATT and SNEGSKA (reference sequence). CDR3 length equals 15 residues. The CDR3 loop is CSASWRQAITDTQYF.

The J gene is TRBJ2-5, the V gene TRBV7-7; as DNA is missing, the TRBD1 call by TCRdb cannot be tested. CDR1 and CDR2 (germline): SSHAT, FNYEAQ (reference sequence). This CDR3 contains 14 residues. The CDR3 reads CASSKGTAQETQYF.

The chain links TRBV7-9 to TRBJ2-5; TCRdb selects TRBD2, and the lack of DNA leaves this call unchecked. This CDR3 comprises 13 residues. Germline-derived CDR1 and CDR2 are SEHNR and FQNEAQ (reference sequence). CDR3 region: CASSGQLEETQYF.